This T cell receptor (beta chain) was recorded in a study of blood T cell repertoires in COVID-19. Study in general: Italy, Spain and the United States were the sources of the convalescent and acute COVID-19 samples. The analysed material was cDNA or gDNA that came from T cells, B-cell-depleted T cells, or PBMCs.

This CDR3 comprises 13 residues. The V end lost 6 bases, the J end lost 7 bases, and 15 bases lay between the germline ends. The germline CDR1 and CDR2 sequences are SGHVS and FNYEAQ. This clone was counted a few times. How the authors handled the data: It was from reference gene primer amplification that nucleated cell counts were estimated. Libraries were prepared by immunoSEQ multiplex PCR; TCRdb keeps only in-frame clonotypes and omits some of them. Clonal size and the V and J genes are those of that table, whereas D and trimming came from the DNA. This table has over 150,000 clones, roughly four fifths appearing once.

This clonotype was obtained from a woman at least 80 years old with acute or convalescent COVID-19. Sequences were obtained from peripheral blood. This rearrangement joins TRBV7-6 to TRBJ1-2; D unresolved. CDR3 sequence: CASSYRESRGYTF. CDR3 coding DNA: TGTGCCAGCAGTTATCGGGAGTCCCGTGGCTACACCTTC.